These T cell receptor beta chains were read from a single sample in a study of blood T cell repertoires in COVID-19. Some clones are missing from TCRdb's copy, which holds only in-frame ones; the method was immunoSEQ multiplex PCR. The data show around 170,000 clones, 80% to 85% seen once. The source material was peripheral blood. The receptors shown here come from a woman in her sixties with acute or convalescent COVID-19. CDR3s include the opening cysteine and the closing phenylalanine or tryptophan. The order of the fields is D gene, V gene, J gene, clone size, CDR3 length, CDR3 DNA, CDR3 protein. D genes are given only for firm matches. Not every row has a clone size; where given, it reads once, few, many or a size class.

D gene: TRBD1
V gene: TRBV18
J gene: TRBJ2-7
clone size: .
CDR3 length: 15
CDR3 DNA: TGTGCCAGCTCACCACCGGGACAGAGTGCCTACGAGCAGTACTTC
CDR3 protein: CASSPPGQSAYEQYF

D gene: TRBD1
V gene: TRBV6-2/TRBV6-3
J gene: TRBJ2-5
clone size: .
CDR3 length: 14
CDR3 DNA: TGTGCCAGCAGTTTTACAGGGGGTACAGAGACCCAGTACTTC
CDR3 protein: CASSFTGGTETQYF

D gene: TRBD1
V gene: TRBV5-6
J gene: TRBJ1-6
clone size: .
CDR3 length: 13
CDR3 DNA: TGTGCCAGCAGCCGGGACAGGGTGTCACCCCTCCACTTT
CDR3 protein: CASSRDRVSPLHF

D gene: .
V gene: TRBV5-1
J gene: TRBJ1-2
clone size: .
CDR3 length: 14
CDR3 DNA: TGCGCCAGCAGCTTGGTACAGGGAGACTATGGCTACACCTTC
CDR3 protein: CASSLVQGDYGYTF

D gene: .
V gene: TRBV9
J gene: TRBJ2-3
clone size: .
CDR3 length: 14
CDR3 DNA: TGTGCCAGCAGCTCCGTCTTGGCCACAGATACGCAGTATTTT
CDR3 protein: CASSSVLATDTQYF

D gene: .
V gene: TRBV7-8
J gene: TRBJ1-5
clone size: once
CDR3 length: 13
CDR3 DNA: TGTGCCAGCAGCTCTAGGGGCGCGAGGCCCCAGCATTTT
CDR3 protein: CASSSRGARPQHF

D gene: .
V gene: TRBV27
J gene: TRBJ2-3
clone size: .
CDR3 length: 14
CDR3 DNA: TGTGCCAGCCCTGCGACTATCGACACAGATACGCAGTATTTT
CDR3 protein: CASPATIDTDTQYF

D gene: .
V gene: TRBV6-5
J gene: TRBJ1-3
clone size: .
CDR3 length: 12
CDR3 DNA: TGTGCCAGCATTAGCTCTGGAAACACCATATATTTT
CDR3 protein: CASISSGNTIYF

D gene: TRBD1
V gene: TRBV7-2
J gene: TRBJ2-2
clone size: .
CDR3 length: 15
CDR3 DNA: TGTGCCAGCAGCCCGCAGGGGGCCTACACCGGGGAGCTGTTTTTT
CDR3 protein: CASSPQGAYTGELFF

D gene: TRBD1
V gene: TRBV7-9
J gene: TRBJ2-1
clone size: .
CDR3 length: 17
CDR3 DNA: TGTGCCAGCAGCTCCGGGACAGGAGGGAGCTCCTACAATGAGCAGTTCTTC
CDR3 protein: CASSSGTGGSSYNEQFF

D gene: TRBD2
V gene: TRBV20-1
J gene: TRBJ2-5
clone size: .
CDR3 length: 17
CDR3 DNA: TGCAGTGCTAGTCACCTCTCGGGCGGGGGGGGGCCAGAGACCCAGTACTTC
CDR3 protein: CSASHLSGGGGPETQYF

D gene: .
V gene: TRBV19
J gene: TRBJ1-1
clone size: .
CDR3 length: 15
CDR3 DNA: TGTGCCAGTACGCAAATATGGACTGTGAACACTGAAGCTTTCTTT
CDR3 protein: CASTQIWTVNTEAFF

D gene: TRBD1
V gene: TRBV15
J gene: TRBJ1-2
clone size: .
CDR3 length: 16
CDR3 DNA: TGTGCCACCAGCAGATTGCCGACAGGGCCGAACTATGGCTACACCTTC
CDR3 protein: CATSRLPTGPNYGYTF

D gene: .
V gene: TRBV6-2/TRBV6-3
J gene: TRBJ1-5
clone size: .
CDR3 length: 14
CDR3 DNA: TGTGCCAGCAGTCCGGTTACAGGAAATCAGCCCCAGCATTTT
CDR3 protein: CASSPVTGNQPQHF

D gene: .
V gene: TRBV6-6
J gene: TRBJ1-5
clone size: .
CDR3 length: 16
CDR3 DNA: TGTGCCAGCAGACCCATCTTCGGACAGTACAATCAGCCCCAGCATTTT
CDR3 protein: CASRPIFGQYNQPQHF

D gene: .
V gene: TRBV11-3
J gene: TRBJ2-1
clone size: .
CDR3 length: 15
CDR3 DNA: TGTGCCAGCAGCTTCCATCCTGGCAGAAACAATGAGCAGTTCTTC
CDR3 protein: CASSFHPGRNNEQFF

D gene: TRBD1
V gene: TRBV27
J gene: TRBJ1-6
clone size: .
CDR3 length: 13
CDR3 DNA: TGTGCCAGCAGTTGGGACAGGGTTTCACCCCTCCACTTT
CDR3 protein: CASSWDRVSPLHF

D gene: .
V gene: TRBV19
J gene: TRBJ1-2
clone size: .
CDR3 length: 15
CDR3 DNA: TGTGCCAGTAGTGCCCTGGGGGGGCTCCTGAATGGCTACACCTTC
CDR3 protein: CASSALGGLLNGYTF

D gene: TRBD2
V gene: TRBV7-6
J gene: TRBJ2-3
clone size: .
CDR3 length: 16
CDR3 DNA: TGTGCCAGCAGCCCGCGGGGGTTCCCTAGCACAGATACGCAGTATTTT
CDR3 protein: CASSPRGFPSTDTQYF

D gene: TRBD1
V gene: TRBV7-2
J gene: TRBJ2-7
clone size: .
CDR3 length: 15
CDR3 DNA: TGTGCCAGCAGCCTGACTTTCGACAGGGGGCGTGAGCAGTACTTC
CDR3 protein: CASSLTFDRGREQYF

D gene: TRBD1
V gene: TRBV4-1
J gene: TRBJ2-4
clone size: .
CDR3 length: 13
CDR3 DNA: TGCGCCAGCAGCCACGACAGGGGAGGCATTCAGTACTTC
CDR3 protein: CASSHDRGGIQYF

D gene: .
V gene: TRBV6-5
J gene: TRBJ1-1
clone size: .
CDR3 length: 14
CDR3 DNA: TGTGCCAGCAGTTACTCGCAGGTAACGGCTGAAGCTTTCTTT
CDR3 protein: CASSYSQVTAEAFF

D gene: .
V gene: TRBV25-1
J gene: TRBJ2-5
clone size: .
CDR3 length: 14
CDR3 DNA: TGTGCCAGTGGGGGGGGCCATCCCCAAGAGACCCAGTACTTC
CDR3 protein: CASGGGHPQETQYF

D gene: .
V gene: TRBV2
J gene: TRBJ1-5
clone size: few
CDR3 length: 14
CDR3 DNA: TGTGCCAGCAGTGGGGCAGGCATCAATCAGCCCCAGCATTTT
CDR3 protein: CASSGAGINQPQHF

D gene: .
V gene: TRBV9
J gene: TRBJ1-3
clone size: .
CDR3 length: 13
CDR3 DNA: TGTGCCAGCAGCGTATCCCGGGGGAACACCATATATTTT
CDR3 protein: CASSVSRGNTIYF

D gene: TRBD1
V gene: TRBV29-1
J gene: TRBJ1-2
clone size: once
CDR3 length: 13
CDR3 DNA: TGCAGCGGTGGACAGGGGTCGGGCTATGGCTACACCTTC
CDR3 protein: CSGGQGSGYGYTF

D gene: TRBD2
V gene: TRBV7-2
J gene: TRBJ2-3
clone size: .
CDR3 length: 15
CDR3 DNA: TGTGCCAGCAGCGATCCTAGCGGGGGGATAGATACGCAGTATTTT
CDR3 protein: CASSDPSGGIDTQYF

D gene: TRBD1
V gene: TRBV3-1/TRBV3-2
J gene: TRBJ1-2
clone size: .
CDR3 length: 14
CDR3 DNA: TGTGCCAGCAGCCCCGGGGACAGGTTCTATGGCTACACCTTC
CDR3 protein: CASSPGDRFYGYTF

D gene: TRBD1
V gene: TRBV4-2
J gene: TRBJ1-1
clone size: few
CDR3 length: 13
CDR3 DNA: TGTGCCAGCAGCGCGACAGGGGCCACTGAAGCTTTCTTT
CDR3 protein: CASSATGATEAFF

D gene: .
V gene: TRBV10-3
J gene: TRBJ1-1
clone size: .
CDR3 length: 12
CDR3 DNA: TGTGCCATCATCGGGGATTCGGATGAAGCTTTCTTT
CDR3 protein: CAIIGDSDEAFF

D gene: .
V gene: TRBV6-2/TRBV6-3
J gene: TRBJ1-3
clone size: .
CDR3 length: 16
CDR3 DNA: TGTGCCAGCAGCACTAATCGAGCGGTTACTGGAAACACCATATATTTT
CDR3 protein: CASSTNRAVTGNTIYF

D gene: .
V gene: TRBV5-4
J gene: TRBJ2-1
clone size: .
CDR3 length: 11
CDR3 DNA: TGTGCCAGCAGCTCGGGGACAACGCAGTTCTTC
CDR3 protein: CASSSGTTQFF

D gene: TRBD2
V gene: TRBV5-1
J gene: TRBJ2-1
clone size: .
CDR3 length: 14
CDR3 DNA: TGCGCCAGCTCGGGGCTAGCGGGGGATAATGAGCAGTTCTTC
CDR3 protein: CASSGLAGDNEQFF

D gene: .
V gene: TRBV29-1
J gene: TRBJ1-4
clone size: .
CDR3 length: 12
CDR3 DNA: TGCAGCGCTGACAAGGGCGGGGAAAAACTGTTTTTT
CDR3 protein: CSADKGGEKLFF

D gene: TRBD1
V gene: TRBV5-8
J gene: TRBJ2-7
clone size: .
CDR3 length: 13
CDR3 DNA: TGTGCCAGCGGACGGGACAGACCCTACGAGCAGTACTTC
CDR3 protein: CASGRDRPYEQYF

D gene: .
V gene: TRBV7-2
J gene: TRBJ1-2
clone size: .
CDR3 length: 14
CDR3 DNA: TGTGCCAGCAGAGGCGGGGGGGCGCGGTATGGCTACACCTTC
CDR3 protein: CASRGGGARYGYTF

D gene: .
V gene: TRBV27
J gene: TRBJ2-7
clone size: once
CDR3 length: 13
CDR3 DNA: TGTGCCAGCAGTTTATTTAGCTCCTCCGAGCAGTACTTC
CDR3 protein: CASSLFSSSEQYF

D gene: .
V gene: TRBV6-1
J gene: TRBJ2-1
clone size: .
CDR3 length: 12
CDR3 DNA: TGTGCCAGCAGTGAACTGGGCTATGAGCAGTTCTTC
CDR3 protein: CASSELGYEQFF

D gene: TRBD1
V gene: TRBV5-1
J gene: TRBJ1-1
clone size: .
CDR3 length: 17
CDR3 DNA: TGCGCCAGCAGCTTGCAGCGAGGGACAGAATACAACACTGAAGCTTTCTTT
CDR3 protein: CASSLQRGTEYNTEAFF

D gene: .
V gene: TRBV3-1/TRBV3-2
J gene: TRBJ1-1
clone size: few
CDR3 length: 18
CDR3 DNA: TGTGCCAGCAGCCAAGATCCCCTTAGGTCCCCCGGGGGCACTGAAGCTTTCTTT
CDR3 protein: CASSQDPLRSPGGTEAFF

D gene: .
V gene: TRBV9
J gene: TRBJ1-5
clone size: .
CDR3 length: 14
CDR3 DNA: TGTGCCAGCAGCGTAGGGGGCTCGAATCAGCCCCAGCATTTT
CDR3 protein: CASSVGGSNQPQHF

D gene: TRBD1
V gene: TRBV24-1
J gene: TRBJ1-2
clone size: few
CDR3 length: 14
CDR3 DNA: TGTGCCACCAGTGACTGGACAGGACTCTATGGCTACACCTTC
CDR3 protein: CATSDWTGLYGYTF